The 14 T cell receptor beta chains below were found in one sample sequenced in a study of molecular identifiers for immune sequencing clone quantification. One entry per CDR3 protein, called by TCRdb with MiXCR from the PCR reads. This table has about half a million distinct CDR3 sequences, over 20% appearing once. Input material: naive CD8+ T cells from blood, with Jurkat cell RNA spiked in. The subset is: FACS-sorted CD8+CD4-CCR7+CD45RA+ naive T cells. Every receptor here comes from a human donor in good health. Some libraries in this study had Jurkat cell RNA spiked in.

The rearrangement links TRBV6-5 to TRBJ2-5, with D possibly being TRBD1 (8 bases). The V end lost 4 bases, the J end lost 5 bases, and 17 bases lay between the germline ends. The CDR3 is 15 residues long. The germline V gene has CDR1 MNHEY and CDR2 SVGAGI. The CDR3 protein is CASSSTGGGSETQYF. For the CDR3, the DNA is TGTGCCAGCAGTTCCACAGGGGGGGGATCCGAGACCCAGTACTTC.

This clonotype was recorded at least ten times. V and J are TRBV9 and TRBJ2-1; D is undetermined. The CDR3 covers 14 residues. The V end was cut by 3 bases, the J end by 1 base, with 8 bases between. CDR1 SGDLS and CDR2 YYNGEE come from the germline V gene. CDR3 loop: CASSGAVSYNEQFF. In DNA, the CDR3 is TGTGCCAGCAGCGGGGCGGTATCCTACAATGAGCAGTTCTTC.

The genes are TRBV5-4 and TRBJ2-5; 13 bases are shared with TRBD2. Germline loops: CDR1 SGHNT, CDR2 YYREEE (reference sequence). There are 16 residues in the CDR3. V was clipped by 2 bases and J by 5 bases; unmatched bases: 6. Written as DNA, the CDR3 is TGTGCCAGCAGCTTTAGACTAGCGGGGGGCTCGGAGACCCAGTACTTC. Encoded protein: CASSFRLAGGSETQYF.

This clonotype was seen ten or more times. The CDR3 sequence is CASSSAGTGITDTQYF. In nucleotides, the CDR3 is TGTGCCAGCAGCTCCGCCGGGACAGGCATAACAGATACGCAGTATTTT. The chain joins TRBV11-2 to TRBJ2-3; 8 positions match TRBD1. The CDR3 covers 16 residues. In germline, CDR1 is SGHAT, CDR2 FQNNGV. The V gene end was trimmed by 4 bases and the J gene end by 3 bases; junction bases not matched to a gene: 9.

At least ten counts were recorded for this clonotype. The CDR3 here is CASSFAGPGTEAFF. The CDR3 bases are TGTGCCAGCAGCTTTGCAGGGCCAGGTACTGAAGCTTTCTTT. V usage is TRBV7-9 and J usage is TRBJ1-1, with D perhaps matching TRBD1 (5 bases). The CDR3 length is 14 residues. V lost 3 bases and J lost 5, with 13 bases in between. The germline CDR1 and CDR2 sequences are SEHNR and FQNEAQ (reference sequence).

The genes are TRBV4-3 and TRBJ2-7; 10 bases map to TRBD2. This CDR3 contains 16 residues. V trimming: 0 bases; J trimming: 2 bases; junction bases outside the gene matches: 4. CDR1 and CDR2 (germline): LGHNA, YSLEER. The CDR3 here is CASSQDETSGAYEQYF. The CDR3 nucleotides are TGCGCCAGCAGCCAAGATGAAACTAGCGGGGCCTACGAGCAGTACTTC.

This clonotype was picked up many times. V gene TRBV4-1 combines with J gene TRBJ2-3; TRBD2 is a possible D gene (5 bases). V gave up 0 bases and J gave up 1 base, with 5 bases separating them. CDR1 and CDR2 (germline): MGHRA, YSYEKL. This CDR3 is built from 14 residues. The CDR3 DNA reads as TGCGCCAGCAGCCAAGACGGGGGCACAGATACGCAGTATTTT. This translates into CASSQDGGTDTQYF.

At least ten counts were recorded for this clonotype. This chain's CDR3 is CASSLVTIQETQYF. The CDR3 DNA is TGTGCCAGCAGCTTAGTAACTATTCAAGAGACCCAGTACTTC. J is TRBJ2-5 and V is TRBV7-6; D is unresolved. Trimming left V 1 base short and J 2 bases short, with 8 bases between. Germline V gives CDR1 SGHVS, CDR2 FNYEAQ. The CDR3 covers 14 residues.

There are many counts of this clonotype. The chain has TRBV7-9 and TRBJ2-5; D possibly corresponds to TRBD1 (6 bases). Trimming took off 4 bases at V and 2 bases at J, with 20 bases between the two ends. Germline V gene data show CDR1 as SEHNR and CDR2 as FQNEAQ (reference sequence). The CDR3 spans 17 residues. DNA for the CDR3: TGTGCCAGCAGCTCGCCCCCGGTTCCCGACAGGCAAGAGACCCAGTACTTC. It yields the protein CASSSPPVPDRQETQYF. The full variable domain, completed using reference TRBV7-9 and TRBJ2-5, is DTGVSQNPRHKITKRGQNVTFRCDPISEHNRLYWYRQTLGQGPEFLTYFQNEAQLEKSRLLSDRFSAERPKGSFSTLEIQRTEQGDSAMYLCASSSPPVPDRQETQYFGPGTRLLVL.

This clonotype was counted between two and nine times. The chain joins TRBV18 to TRBJ2-2; 7 bases map to TRBD1. This CDR3 contains 15 residues. Trimming at V came to 6 bases and at J to 0 bases, leaving 4 bases not matched to a gene. Germline-derived CDR1 and CDR2 are KGHSH and LQKENI. The CDR3 reads CASSMTGPNTGELFF. CDR3 nucleotide sequence: TGTGCCAGCTCCATGACAGGGCCGAACACCGGGGAGCTGTTTTTT.

The chain employs TRBV7-9 and TRBJ1-1; D is unresolved. CDR1 and CDR2 from the germline V gene are SEHNR and FQNEAQ (reference sequence). Trimming removed 8 bases from V and 0 bases from J, with 19 bases in between. CDR3 length: 16 residues. Written as DNA, the CDR3 is TGTGCCAGCCTACCGGGCGGACCTCTCATGAACACTGAAGCTTTCTTT. It yields the protein CASLPGGPLMNTEAFF.

Written as DNA, the CDR3 is TGTGCCAGCAGTTATGGGGAGATGAACACTGAAGCTTTCTTT. Amino acid sequence: CASSYGEMNTEAFF. The chain recombines TRBV27 with TRBJ1-1, with D hard to call. CDR1 is MNHEY, CDR2 SMNVEV, per germline (reference sequence). V was pared by 4 bases and J by 0 bases, with 9 bases between. The CDR3 sequence is 14 residues long.

This clonotype was picked up a small number of times. V usage is TRBV5-5 and J usage is TRBJ2-2, with D possibly TRBD2 on 5 matching bases. The germline CDR1 and CDR2 sequences are SGHKS and YYEKEE (reference sequence). The CDR3 covers 15 residues. V was pared by 7 bases and J by 8 bases, with 21 bases between. The CDR3 spells CASSYGDVNGGELFF. The CDR3 coding sequence is TGTGCCAGCTCTTACGGGGATGTTAACGGAGGGGAGCTGTTTTTT.

This clonotype was seen more than once but under ten times. The V call is TRBV4-3, the J call TRBJ2-7; D gene unclear. The germline V and J ends were trimmed by 0 bases and 6 bases, with 18 bases remaining between them. Germline CDR1 is LGHNA and CDR2 is YSLEER. This CDR3 contains 16 residues. CDR3 residues: CASSQDTANLVGEQYF. CDR3 bases: TGCGCCAGCAGCCAAGATACGGCGAACTTGGTCGGCGAGCAGTACTTC.